This T cell receptor beta chain came from a study of T-cell memory formation after mild COVID-19. One entry per CDR3 protein results from TCRdb running MiXCR on the 5' RACE reads. The sample yields 400,000 to 550,000 distinct CDR3 sequences, 25% seen once. This clonotype was detected only a few times. The antigen remains unidentified. Study observations and caveats: Within pre-infection memory, some responding clones were found, suggesting cross-reactive memory joined.

Between the trimmed V and J ends, which lost 4 bases and 4 bases, there was a span of 13 bases. Germline assignment: CDR1 MNHEY and CDR2 SMNVEV (reference sequence). The CDR3 sequence is 14 residues long. Material: PBMCs or a T cell subset sorted from them (not recorded which). The chain employs TRBV27 and TRBJ1-1; D is uncertain. The source is an adult woman who had mild COVID-19 (a few samples of this study predate the infection). Cell type and time point are not known. DNA of the CDR3: TGTGCCAGCAGTTCATTACGGCCGGGCACTGAAGCTTTCTTT. Residues: CASSSLRPGTEAFF.